The 27 T cell receptor beta chains in this list originate from one sample, sequenced in a study of blood T cell repertoires in COVID-19. Some clones are missing from TCRdb's copy, which holds only in-frame ones; the method was immunoSEQ multiplex PCR. The table includes 380,000 or so clones, approximately 87% detected once. Sequenced sample: PBMCs or T cells enriched from blood (not recorded which). Every receptor here comes from a woman aged 25 to 45 with acute COVID-19.

V is TRBV3-1 (or the pseudogene TRBV3-2) and J is TRBJ2-7, with 8 bases fitting TRBD2. The V segment lost 0 bases and the J segment 2 bases; nucleotides outside the gene matches: 6. This CDR3 has 16 amino acids. Germline CDR1 LGHDT, CDR2 YNNKEL (reference sequence). The CDR3 DNA reads as TGTGCCAGCAGCCAAGACGGGGGGACTAGGACCTACGAGCAGTACTTC. It specifies CASSQDGGTRTYEQYF.

The chain is built from TRBV29-1 and TRBJ1-1; D ambiguous. Deletions cut 5 bases from V and 3 bases from J, with 7 bases between. CDR3 length: 11 amino acids. Per the germline V gene, CDR1 is SQVTM and CDR2 is ANQGSEA. This CDR3 is CSVKRDTEAFF. The CDR3, as DNA: TGCAGCGTTAAGAGGGACACTGAAGCTTTCTTT.

The chain is built from TRBV25-1 and TRBJ1-2; D possibly corresponds to TRBD1 (6 bases). CDR3 length: 15 residues. Germline V gives CDR1 MGHDK, CDR2 SYGVNS. V dropped 5 bases and J dropped 4 bases, with 17 bases sitting between them. The CDR3 region has the DNA TGTGCCAGCAGTTTTCTCAGGACAGTCCTCTATGGCTACACCTTC. It is translated as CASSFLRTVLYGYTF.

The V and J genes are TRBV15 and TRBJ1-2; D is uncertain. The CDR3 has 13 amino acids. Germline V CDR1 and CDR2: LNHNV, YYDKDF (reference sequence). Trimming cost V 0 bases and J 7 bases, with 9 bases left between them. The DNA for the CDR3 is TGTGCCACCAGCAGAGATCAATCTATTGGCTACACCTTC. It encodes CATSRDQSIGYTF.

The chain recombines TRBV4-1 with TRBJ1-4; D is unresolved. Trimming stripped 0 bases from V and 7 bases from J, with 15 bases between. CDR1 and CDR2 (germline): MGHRA, YSYEKL. This CDR3 spans 16 amino acids. CDR3 loop: CASSQDLFGGLEKLFF. CDR3 nucleotides: TGCGCCAGCAGCCAAGATTTGTTCGGCGGGCTTGAAAAACTGTTTTTT.

The rearrangement links TRBV3-1 (or the pseudogene TRBV3-2) to TRBJ1-2, with TRBD1 matching over 11 bases. Germline-derived CDR1 and CDR2 are LGHDT and YNNKEL (reference sequence). CDR3 length equals 16 residues. The trim removed 6 bases at V and 4 bases at J, leaving 10 bases unmatched. The CDR3 DNA reads as TGTGCCAGCAGTAACTCCGGGACAGGGGGTTCCTATGGCTACACCTTC. Protein sequence: CASSNSGTGGSYGYTF.

In its sample, this clone was seen once. The sample holds other DNA sequences that translate to the same CDR3. V usage is TRBV7-2 and J usage is TRBJ1-1; unclear D gene. This CDR3 contains 15 residues. V was shortened by 5 bases and J by 0 bases, with 13 bases between the two germline ends. The germline V gene encodes CDR1 SGHTA and CDR2 FQGNSA. CDR3 DNA sequence: TGTGCCAGCAGCCTGGCAGGCGTCATGAACACTGAAGCTTTCTTT. It codes for CASSLAGVMNTEAFF.

The chain employs TRBV24-1 and TRBJ1-2; possible D gene TRBD1, 5 bases. CDR1 is KGHDR and CDR2 is SFDVKD in the germline V gene. This CDR3 is 15 amino acids long. The V gene lost 10 bases and the J gene lost 5 bases, with 22 bases spanning the gap. CDR3 nucleotide sequence: TGTGCCACTTTTTTGGGCCCGTGGGGGGGATATGGCTACACCTTC. It specifies CATFLGPWGGYGYTF.

This chain links TRBV2 with TRBJ2-3, with 8 bases fitting TRBD1. The CDR3 contains 15 residues. Looked up from germline, CDR1 is SNHLY and CDR2 is FYNNEI. V was pared by 4 bases and J by 1 base, with 4 bases of the junction left unmatched. CDR3 sequence: CASSAGGVGTDTQYF. The CDR3 nucleotides read TGTGCCAGCAGTGCAGGGGGCGTAGGCACAGATACGCAGTATTTT.

This chain uses TRBV9 with TRBJ1-5; 11 nucleotides agree with TRBD1. The CDR3 consists of 16 residues. Germline V lookup: CDR1 SGDLS, CDR2 YYNGEE. After removal of 3 bases from V and 4 bases from J, the junction contained 6 bases not matched to a gene. The CDR3 reads CASSGGQGEGNQPQHF. For the CDR3, the DNA is TGTGCCAGCAGCGGGGGACAGGGGGAAGGTAATCAGCCCCAGCATTTT.

The V and J genes are TRBV5-1 and TRBJ1-2; possible D gene TRBD1, 6 bases. In germline, CDR1 is SGHRS, CDR2 YFSETQ. CDR3 length: 14 amino acids. V gave up 1 base and J gave up 3 bases, with 10 bases separating them. The CDR3 nucleotides read TGCGCCAGCAGCTTGACAGGGAATGACTATGGCTACACCTTC. It translates to CASSLTGNDYGYTF. Looking up the rest from reference TRBV5-1 and TRBJ1-2 gives the full variable domain: KAGVTQTPRYLIKTRGQQVTLSCSPISGHRSVSWYQQTPGQGLQFLFEYFSETQRNKGNFPGRFSGRQFSNSRSEMNVSTLELGDSALYLCASSLTGNDYGYTFGSGTRLTVV.

The chain is built from TRBV4-1 and TRBJ1-1, with 9 bases lining up with TRBD1. Germline CDR1 is MGHRA and CDR2 is YSYEKL. V was pared by 3 bases and J by 2 bases, with 4 bases of the junction left unmatched. The CDR3 is made up of 15 amino acids. The CDR3 sequence: CASSQEQGANTEAFF. For the CDR3, the DNA is TGCGCCAGCAGCCAGGAACAGGGGGCAAACACTGAAGCTTTCTTT.

The rearrangement uses TRBV30 and TRBJ1-1; weak D call: TRBD1 (5 bases). Trimming removed 7 bases from V and 1 base from J, with 7 bases in between. CDR1 is GTSNPN, CDR2 SVGIG, per germline (reference sequence). The CDR3 runs 11 residues. The chain's CDR3 is CASGGNTEAFF. Written as DNA, the CDR3 is TGTGCCTCCGGGGGGAACACTGAAGCTTTCTTT.

As regards this clone: Within the sample, other DNA sequences also encode this same CDR3. This chain joins TRBV5-1 and TRBJ2-2; a possible D gene is TRBD1 (7 bases). This CDR3 has 15 residues. Trimming cost V 2 bases and J 4 bases, with 12 bases left between them. The germline V gene has CDR1 SGHRS and CDR2 YFSETQ. In DNA, the CDR3 is TGCGCCAGCAGCTTTAGGCAGGGGGGCACCGGGGAGCTGTTTTTT. It translates to CASSFRQGGTGELFF.

The V call is TRBV2, the J call TRBJ1-3; 7 positions match TRBD1. Germline assignment: CDR1 SNHLY and CDR2 FYNNEI. This CDR3 is built from 12 residues. V lost 7 bases and J lost 9; bases outside the gene matches: 6. CDR3 nucleotides: TGTGCCAGCAACGGACAGGTCGGCACCATATATTTT. Translation: CASNGQVGTIYF. Based on the CDR3 plus reference TRBV2 and TRBJ1-3, the full variable domain is EPEVTQTPSHQVTQMGQEVILRCVPISNHLYFYWYRQILGQKVEFLVSFYNNEISEKSEIFDDQFSVERPDGSNFTLKIRSTKLEDSAMYFCASNGQVGTIYFGEGSWLTVV.

This sequence joins TRBV12-3 or TRBV12-4 and TRBJ1-6; 7 nucleotides align to TRBD1. The CDR3 is 13 amino acids. With 6 bases clipped from V and 12 bases from J, the junction kept 8 bases outside the gene matches. The CDR3, as DNA: TGTGCCAGCAGGGAGACAGGGATAAAACCCCTCCACTTT. Translation: CASRETGIKPLHF.

The rearrangement joins TRBV30 to TRBJ2-7; TRBD1 matches 10 bases. CDR1 and CDR2 (germline): GTSNPN, SVGIG (reference sequence). CDR3 length: 13 residues. J gave up 5 bases and V 2 bases, and 3 bases lay outside the gene matches. CDR3 in DNA: TGTGCCTGGAGTAGAGACAGGGGGCACGAGCAGTACTTC. It encodes CAWSRDRGHEQYF.

This sequence joins TRBV29-1 and TRBJ1-1; 7 bases are a match to TRBD1. The CDR3 contains 14 residues. Losses at the gene ends were 4 bases for V and 0 bases for J; bases not matched to a gene: 5. Germline V gene sequence: CDR1 SQVTM, CDR2 ANQGSEA. The CDR3 DNA reads as TGCAGCGTTGGCACAGGGGACTTGAACACTGAAGCTTTCTTT. Translated: CSVGTGDLNTEAFF.

The chain recombines TRBV2 with TRBJ2-1; a possible D gene is TRBD2 (6 bases). The germline gives CDR1 SNHLY, CDR2 FYNNEI. V was shortened by 4 bases and J by 8 bases, with 9 bases between the two germline ends. This CDR3 has 12 amino acids. CDR3 region: CASSGGTDEQFF. For the CDR3, the DNA is TGTGCCAGCAGTGGCGGGACTGATGAGCAGTTCTTC.

The V and J genes are TRBV3-1 (or the pseudogene TRBV3-2) and TRBJ2-7; the match to TRBD2 covers 10 bases. There are 13 residues in the CDR3. Trimming cost V 8 bases and J 0 bases; bases outside gene matches: 1. Germline CDR1 and CDR2: LGHDT and YNNKEL (reference sequence). Here the CDR3 DNA reads TGTGCCAGCCGGACTAGCGGCTCCTACGAGCAGTACTTC. Translation gives CASRTSGSYEQYF.

The CDR3 protein is CASSMGTAGSYEQYF. For the CDR3, the DNA is TGTGCCAGTAGTATGGGAACTGCCGGGAGTTACGAGCAGTACTTC. The chain is built from TRBV19 and TRBJ2-7; D might be TRBD2 (6 bases). CDR1 and CDR2 from the germline V gene are LNHDA and SQIVND (reference sequence). V shed 3 bases and J shed 4 bases, with 16 bases lying between them. This CDR3 is built from 15 residues.

The chain couples TRBV25-1 to TRBJ2-3; 7 nucleotides agree with TRBD1. Germline trimming cut 2 bases from V and 2 bases from J; bases unmatched to any gene: 10. Germline CDR1 and CDR2: MGHDK and SYGVNS. The CDR3 length is 17 residues. The CDR3, as DNA: TGTGCCAGCAGTGAACTTCGGACAGGAAAATCCACAGATACGCAGTATTTT. Translated, it gives CASSELRTGKSTDTQYF. Together with reference TRBV25-1 and TRBJ2-3, the CDR3 gives the full variable domain: EADIYQTPRYLVIGTGKKITLECSQTMGHDKMYWYQQDPGMELHLIHYSYGVNSTEKGDLSSESTVSRIRTEHFPLTLESARPSHTSQYLCASSELRTGKSTDTQYFGPGTRLTVL.

The chain has TRBV5-5 and TRBJ2-7, with D uncertain. The germline V and J ends were trimmed by 3 bases and 6 bases, with 10 bases remaining between them. This CDR3 is built from 12 residues. Germline V gives CDR1 SGHKS, CDR2 YYEKEE (reference sequence). CDR3: CASSYASPEQYF. CDR3 sequence (DNA): TGTGCCAGCAGCTATGCGAGTCCCGAGCAGTACTTC.

V and J are TRBV2 and TRBJ1-1; D is possibly TRBD1 (6 bases). The CDR3 length is 14 residues. Trimming cost V 8 bases and J 2 bases, with 15 bases left between them. Germline values: CDR1 SNHLY, CDR2 FYNNEI. The CDR3 DNA sequence: TGTGCCAGCTTGTCCGGGACAACTAACACTGAAGCTTTCTTT. It specifies CASLSGTTNTEAFF.

The chain couples TRBV4-1 to TRBJ2-1; D is unresolved. Trimming shortened V by 1 base and J by 8 bases, and 18 bases separated the two germline ends. Germline V gene lookup returns CDR1 MGHRA and CDR2 YSYEKL. This CDR3 comprises 16 residues. The DNA for the CDR3 is TGCGCCAGCAGCCAAGTGTTTCTAGGTGGGTTGTATGAGCAGTTCTTC. Residues: CASSQVFLGGLYEQFF.

This chain uses TRBV5-5 with TRBJ1-5; 7 bases are shared with TRBD1. Trimming at V came to 0 bases and at J to 7 bases, leaving 4 bases not matched to a gene. Germline values: CDR1 SGHKS, CDR2 YYEKEE (reference sequence). The CDR3 sequence is 14 residues long. CDR3 amino acids: CASSLGQGDQPQHF. The CDR3 coding sequence is TGTGCCAGCAGCTTGGGACAGGGCGACCAGCCCCAGCATTTT. Filled out from reference TRBV5-5 and TRBJ1-5, the complete variable domain reads DAGVTQSPTHLIKTRGQQVTLRCSPISGHKSVSWYQQVLGQGPQFIFQYYEKEERGRGNFPDRFSARQFPNYSSELNVNALLLGDSALYLCASSLGQGDQPQHFGDGTRLSIL.

The chain couples TRBV5-1 to TRBJ1-1; 7 bases align to TRBD1. The CDR3 runs 14 residues. The V segment lost 5 bases and the J segment 2 bases; nucleotides outside the gene matches: 6. CDR1 SGHRS and CDR2 YFSETQ come from the germline V gene. The CDR3 DNA reads as TGCGCCAGCAGAACCGGGACAGCAAACACTGAAGCTTTCTTT. This translates into CASRTGTANTEAFF.